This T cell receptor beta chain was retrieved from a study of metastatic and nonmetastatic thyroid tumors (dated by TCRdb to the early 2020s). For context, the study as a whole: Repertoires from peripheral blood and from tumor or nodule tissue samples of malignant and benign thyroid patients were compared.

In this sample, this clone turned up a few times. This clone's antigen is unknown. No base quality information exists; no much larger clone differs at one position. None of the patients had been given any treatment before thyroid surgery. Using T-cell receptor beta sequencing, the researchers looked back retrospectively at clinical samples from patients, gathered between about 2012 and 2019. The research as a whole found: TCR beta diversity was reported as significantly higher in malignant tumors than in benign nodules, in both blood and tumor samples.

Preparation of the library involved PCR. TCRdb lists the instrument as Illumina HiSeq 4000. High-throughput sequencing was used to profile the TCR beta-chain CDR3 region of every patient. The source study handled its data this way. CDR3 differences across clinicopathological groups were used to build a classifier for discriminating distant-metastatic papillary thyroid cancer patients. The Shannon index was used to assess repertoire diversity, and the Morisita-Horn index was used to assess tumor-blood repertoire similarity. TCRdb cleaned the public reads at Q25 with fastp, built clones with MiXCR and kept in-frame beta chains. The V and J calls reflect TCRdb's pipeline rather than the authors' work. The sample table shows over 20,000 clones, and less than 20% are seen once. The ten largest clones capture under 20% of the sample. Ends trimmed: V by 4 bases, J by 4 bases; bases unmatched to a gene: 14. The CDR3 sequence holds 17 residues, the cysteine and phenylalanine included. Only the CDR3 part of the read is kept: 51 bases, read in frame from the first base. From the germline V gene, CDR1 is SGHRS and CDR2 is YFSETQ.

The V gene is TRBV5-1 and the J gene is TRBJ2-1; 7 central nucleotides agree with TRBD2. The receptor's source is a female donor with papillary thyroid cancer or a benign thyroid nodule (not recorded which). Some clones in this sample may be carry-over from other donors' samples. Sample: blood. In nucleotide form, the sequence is TGCGCCAGCAGCCCGGGACGAGCGGGAACCCAGTACAATGAGCAGTTCTTC. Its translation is CASSPGRAGTQYNEQFF.